This T cell receptor beta chain was sequenced for a study of regulatory T cells in long-lasting Graves disease. CDR3 regions were amplified by Arm-PCR using iRepertoire HTBI primers to build TCR beta libraries. TCRdb used MiXCR to reprocess the multiplex PCR reads, holding one entry per CDR3 protein. The data hold about half a million distinct CDR3 sequences, with 22% observed a single time. The CDR3 sequence is 14 residues long. Germline CDR1 reads MNHNS; CDR2 reads SASEGT. V lost 0 bases and J lost 12, with 12 bases in between. The time point is: persistent/refractory GD, antithyroid drugs over 5 years with positive TRAb. RNA from PBMCs was the source of the TCR library. In its sample, this clonotype was seen a few times.

V and J are TRBV6-1 and TRBJ2-6; weak D call: TRBD1 (5 bases). The TCR originated in a female donor with Graves disease. Sequences were derived from peripheral blood mononuclear cells (PBMCs), sampled when the disease was refractory, from a patient treated with antithyroid drugs. The CDR3 reads CASSEAFDTGVLTF. The CDR3 DNA follows: TGTGCCAGCAGTGAAGCGTTCGACACAGGCGTCCTGACTTTC.